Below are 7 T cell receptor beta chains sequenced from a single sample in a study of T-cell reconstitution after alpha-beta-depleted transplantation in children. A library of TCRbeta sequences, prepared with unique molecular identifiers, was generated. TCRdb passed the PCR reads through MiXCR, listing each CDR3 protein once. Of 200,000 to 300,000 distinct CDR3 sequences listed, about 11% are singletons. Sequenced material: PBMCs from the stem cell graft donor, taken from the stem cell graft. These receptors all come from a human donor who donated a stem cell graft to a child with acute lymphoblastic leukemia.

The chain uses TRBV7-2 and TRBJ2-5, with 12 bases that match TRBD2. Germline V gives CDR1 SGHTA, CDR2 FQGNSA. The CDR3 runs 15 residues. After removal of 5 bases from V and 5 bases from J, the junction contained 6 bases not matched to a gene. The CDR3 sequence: CASSDAGTSGETQYF. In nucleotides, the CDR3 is TGTGCCAGCAGCGACGCCGGGACTAGCGGGGAGACCCAGTACTTC.

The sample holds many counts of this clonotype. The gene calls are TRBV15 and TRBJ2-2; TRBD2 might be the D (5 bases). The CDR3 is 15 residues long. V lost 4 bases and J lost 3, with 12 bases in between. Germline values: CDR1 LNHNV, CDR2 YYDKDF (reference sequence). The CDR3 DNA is TGTGCCACCAGCAAAACGGGAAGGTACACCGGGGAGCTGTTTTTT. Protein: CATSKTGRYTGELFF.

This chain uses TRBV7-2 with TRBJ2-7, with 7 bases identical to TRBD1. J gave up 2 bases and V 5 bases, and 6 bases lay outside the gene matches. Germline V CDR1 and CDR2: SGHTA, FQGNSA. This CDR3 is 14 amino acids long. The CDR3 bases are TGTGCCAGCAGCAAATGGACAGGACCCTACGAGCAGTACTTC. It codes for CASSKWTGPYEQYF. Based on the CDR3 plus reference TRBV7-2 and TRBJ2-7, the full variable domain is GAGVSQSPSNKVTEKGKDVELRCDPISGHTALYWYRQSLGQGLEFLIYFQGNSAPDKSGLPSDRFSAERTGGSVSTLTIQRTQQEDSAVYLCASSKWTGPYEQYFGPGTRLTVT.

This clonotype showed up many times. The CDR3 loop is CASSLAPRETQYF. The CDR3 bases are TGTGCCAGCAGCTTAGCGCCCAGGGAGACCCAGTACTTC. This chain connects TRBV7-9 to TRBJ2-5, with D hard to call. The CDR3 consists of 13 residues. Trimming shortened V by 0 bases and J by 5 bases, and 7 bases separated the two germline ends. Germline V gene data show CDR1 as SEHNR and CDR2 as FQNEAQ (reference sequence).

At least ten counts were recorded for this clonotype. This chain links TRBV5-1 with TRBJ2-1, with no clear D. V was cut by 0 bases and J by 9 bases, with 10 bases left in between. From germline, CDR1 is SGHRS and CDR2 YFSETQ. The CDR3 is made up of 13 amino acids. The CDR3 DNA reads TGCGCCAGCAGCTTGGACCTAGTGCGTGAGCAGTTCTTC. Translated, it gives CASSLDLVREQFF.

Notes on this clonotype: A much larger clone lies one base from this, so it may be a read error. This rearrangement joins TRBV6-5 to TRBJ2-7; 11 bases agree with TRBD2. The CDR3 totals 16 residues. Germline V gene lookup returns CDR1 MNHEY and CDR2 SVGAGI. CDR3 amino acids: CASSYGLAGASYDQYF. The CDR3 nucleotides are TGTGCCAGCAGTTACGGACTAGCGGGCGCCTCCTACGACCAGTACTTC.

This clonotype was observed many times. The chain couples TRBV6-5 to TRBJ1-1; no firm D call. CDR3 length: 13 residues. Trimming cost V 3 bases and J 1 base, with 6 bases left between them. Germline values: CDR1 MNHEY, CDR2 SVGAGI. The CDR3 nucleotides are TGTGCCAGCAGTTATCCGGGGAACACTGAAGCTTTCTTT. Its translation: CASSYPGNTEAFF.